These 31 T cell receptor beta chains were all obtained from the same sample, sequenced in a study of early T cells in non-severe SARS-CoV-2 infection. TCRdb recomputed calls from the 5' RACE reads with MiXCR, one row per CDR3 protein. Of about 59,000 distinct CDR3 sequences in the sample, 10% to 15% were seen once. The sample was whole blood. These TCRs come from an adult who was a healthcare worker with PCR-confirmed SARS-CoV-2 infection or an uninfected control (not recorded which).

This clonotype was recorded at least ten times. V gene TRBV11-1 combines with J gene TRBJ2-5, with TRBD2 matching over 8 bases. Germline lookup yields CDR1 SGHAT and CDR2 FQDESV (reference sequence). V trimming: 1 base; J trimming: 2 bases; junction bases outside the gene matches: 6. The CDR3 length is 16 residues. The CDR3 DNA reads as TGTGCCAGCAGCTTAGGAGGACTAGCAAGGCAAGAGACCCAGTACTTC. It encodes CASSLGGLARQETQYF.

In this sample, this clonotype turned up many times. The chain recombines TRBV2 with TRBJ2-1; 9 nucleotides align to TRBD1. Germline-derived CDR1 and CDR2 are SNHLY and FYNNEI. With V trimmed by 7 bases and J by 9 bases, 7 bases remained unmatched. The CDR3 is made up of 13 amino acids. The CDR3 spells CASKGQGLFEQFF. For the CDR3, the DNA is TGTGCCAGCAAGGGACAGGGCCTTTTTGAGCAGTTCTTC.

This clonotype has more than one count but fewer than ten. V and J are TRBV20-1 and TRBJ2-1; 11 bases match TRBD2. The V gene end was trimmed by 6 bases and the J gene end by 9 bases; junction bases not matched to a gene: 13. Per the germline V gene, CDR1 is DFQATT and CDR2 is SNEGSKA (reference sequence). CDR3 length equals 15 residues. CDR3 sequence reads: CSASRRLAGGGEQFF. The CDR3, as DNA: TGCAGTGCAAGTAGGAGGCTAGCGGGGGGAGGTGAGCAGTTCTTC.

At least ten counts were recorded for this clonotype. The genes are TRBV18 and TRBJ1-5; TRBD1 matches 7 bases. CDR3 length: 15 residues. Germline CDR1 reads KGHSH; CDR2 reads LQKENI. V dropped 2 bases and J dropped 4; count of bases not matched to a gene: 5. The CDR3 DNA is TGTGCCAGCTCACCAAGTAAGGGGGCGAATCAGCCCCAGCATTTT. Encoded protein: CASSPSKGANQPQHF.

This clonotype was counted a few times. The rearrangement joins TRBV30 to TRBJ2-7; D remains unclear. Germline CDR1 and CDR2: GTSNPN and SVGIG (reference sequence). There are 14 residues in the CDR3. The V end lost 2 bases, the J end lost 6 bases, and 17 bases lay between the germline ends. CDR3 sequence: CAWSNGQLLIEQYF. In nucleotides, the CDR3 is TGTGCCTGGAGTAACGGGCAGCTGCTTATCGAGCAGTACTTC. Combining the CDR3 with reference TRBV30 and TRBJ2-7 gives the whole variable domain SQTIHQWPATLVQPVGSPLSLECTVEGTSNPNLYWYRQAAGRGLQLLFYSVGIGQISSEVPQNLSASRPQDRQFILSSKKLLLSDSGFYLCAWSNGQLLIEQYFGPGTRLTVT.

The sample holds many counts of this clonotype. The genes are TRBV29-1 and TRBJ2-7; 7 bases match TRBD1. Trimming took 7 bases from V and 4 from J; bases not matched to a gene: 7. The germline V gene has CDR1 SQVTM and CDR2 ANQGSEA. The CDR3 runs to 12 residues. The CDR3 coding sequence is TGCAGCGCTCTGACAGGGAAATACGAGCAGTACTTC. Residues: CSALTGKYEQYF.

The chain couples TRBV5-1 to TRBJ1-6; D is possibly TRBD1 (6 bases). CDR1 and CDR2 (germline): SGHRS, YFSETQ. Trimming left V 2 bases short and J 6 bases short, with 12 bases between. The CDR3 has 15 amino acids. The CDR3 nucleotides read TGCGCCAGCAGCTTAGGTCAGGGGCGTAATTCACCCCTCCACTTT. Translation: CASSLGQGRNSPLHF.

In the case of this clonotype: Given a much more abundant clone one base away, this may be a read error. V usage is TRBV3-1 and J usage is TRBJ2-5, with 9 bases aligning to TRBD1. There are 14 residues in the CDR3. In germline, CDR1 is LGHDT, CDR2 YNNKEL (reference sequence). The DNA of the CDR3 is TGTGTCAGCGAAGGGACAGGGATAGAAGAGACCCAGTACTTC. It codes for CVSEGTGIEETQYF.

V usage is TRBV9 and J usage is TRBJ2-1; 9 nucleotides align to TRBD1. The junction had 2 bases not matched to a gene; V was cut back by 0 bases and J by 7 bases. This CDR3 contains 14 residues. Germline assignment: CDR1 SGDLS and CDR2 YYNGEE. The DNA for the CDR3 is TGTGCCAGCAGCGTAGGGGGGACAGGGAATGAGCAGTTCTTC. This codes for CASSVGGTGNEQFF. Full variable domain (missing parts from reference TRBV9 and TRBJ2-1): DSGVTQTPKHLITATGQRVTLRCSPRSGDLSVYWYQQSLDQGLQFLIQYYNGEERAKGNILERFSAQQFPDLHSELNLSSLELGDSALYFCASSVGGTGNEQFFGPGTRLTVL.

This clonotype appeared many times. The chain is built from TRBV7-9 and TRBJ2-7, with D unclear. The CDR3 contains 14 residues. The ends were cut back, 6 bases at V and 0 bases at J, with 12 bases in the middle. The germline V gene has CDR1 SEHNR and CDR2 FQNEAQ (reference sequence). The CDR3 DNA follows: TGTGCCAGCAGACCCACGGCGAGCTCCTACGAGCAGTACTTC. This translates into CASRPTASSYEQYF.

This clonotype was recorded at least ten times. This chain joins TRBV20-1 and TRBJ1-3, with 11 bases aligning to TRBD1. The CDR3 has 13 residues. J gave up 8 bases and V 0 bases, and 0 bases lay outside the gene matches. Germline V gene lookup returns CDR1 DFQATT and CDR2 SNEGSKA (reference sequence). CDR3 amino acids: CSAREGQGDTIYF. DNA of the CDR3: TGCAGTGCTAGAGAGGGACAGGGGGACACCATATATTTT.

Here the CDR3 reads CATSRTSGSGELFF. The CDR3 bases are TGTGCCACCAGCCGGACTAGCGGTTCTGGGGAGCTGTTTTTT. This chain connects TRBV24-1 to TRBJ2-2, with TRBD2 matching 10 bases. The CDR3 spans 14 residues. Trimming at V came to 7 bases and at J to 8 bases, leaving 6 bases not matched to a gene. From germline, CDR1 is KGHDR and CDR2 SFDVKD.

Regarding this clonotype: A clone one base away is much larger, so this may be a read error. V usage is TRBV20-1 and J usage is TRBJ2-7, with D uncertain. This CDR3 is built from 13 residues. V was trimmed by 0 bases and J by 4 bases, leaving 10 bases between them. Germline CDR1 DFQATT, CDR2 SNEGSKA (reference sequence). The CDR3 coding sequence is TGCAGTGCTAGAGAGAACAGTCCATACGAGCAGTACTTC. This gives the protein CSARENSPYEQYF.

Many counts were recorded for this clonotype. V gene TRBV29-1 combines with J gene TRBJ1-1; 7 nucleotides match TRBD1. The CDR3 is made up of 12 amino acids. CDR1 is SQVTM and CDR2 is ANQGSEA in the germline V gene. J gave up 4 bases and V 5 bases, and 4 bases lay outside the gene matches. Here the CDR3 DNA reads TGCAGCGTTATTACAGGGGTCACTGAAGCTTTCTTT. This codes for CSVITGVTEAFF.

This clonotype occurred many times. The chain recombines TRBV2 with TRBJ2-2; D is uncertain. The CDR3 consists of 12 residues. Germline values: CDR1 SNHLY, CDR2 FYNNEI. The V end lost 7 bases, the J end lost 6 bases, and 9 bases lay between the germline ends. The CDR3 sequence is CASTTRPGELFF. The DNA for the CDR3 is TGTGCCAGCACGACGAGGCCCGGGGAGCTGTTTTTT.

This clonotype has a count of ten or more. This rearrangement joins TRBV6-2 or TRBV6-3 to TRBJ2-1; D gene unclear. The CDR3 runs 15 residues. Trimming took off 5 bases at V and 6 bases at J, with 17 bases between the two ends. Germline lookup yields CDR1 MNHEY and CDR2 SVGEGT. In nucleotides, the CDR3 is TGTGCCAGCAGTCAGAGGCTAGATACCCTCAATGAGCAGTTCTTC. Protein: CASSQRLDTLNEQFF.

In nucleotides, the CDR3 is TGTGCCAGCAGCGTAGGCCAAAAACCTAACTATGGCTACACCTTC. The encoded protein is CASSVGQKPNYGYTF. This sequence joins TRBV9 and TRBJ1-2, with D unclear. The germline gives CDR1 SGDLS, CDR2 YYNGEE. This CDR3 contains 15 residues. The V gene lost 0 bases and the J gene lost 0 bases, with 9 bases spanning the gap.

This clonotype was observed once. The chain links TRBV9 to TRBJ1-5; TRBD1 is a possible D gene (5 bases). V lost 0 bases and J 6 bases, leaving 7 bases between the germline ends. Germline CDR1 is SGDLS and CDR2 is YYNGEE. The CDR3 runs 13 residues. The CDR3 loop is CASSVGGTQPQHF. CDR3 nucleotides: TGTGCCAGCAGCGTAGGAGGGACTCAGCCCCAGCATTTT.

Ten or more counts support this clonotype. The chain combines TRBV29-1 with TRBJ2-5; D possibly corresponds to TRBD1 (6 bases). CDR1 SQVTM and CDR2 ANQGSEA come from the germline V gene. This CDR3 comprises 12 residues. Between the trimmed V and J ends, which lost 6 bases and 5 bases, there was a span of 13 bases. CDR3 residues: CSVFTGSETQYF. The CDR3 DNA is TGCAGCGTCTTTACAGGGAGCGAGACCCAGTACTTC. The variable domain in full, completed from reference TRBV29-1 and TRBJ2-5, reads SAVISQKPSRDICQRGTSLTIQCQVDSQVTMMFWYRQQPGQSLTLIATANQGSEATYESGFVIDKFPISRPNLTFSTLTVSNMSPEDSSIYLCSVFTGSETQYFGPGTRLLVL.

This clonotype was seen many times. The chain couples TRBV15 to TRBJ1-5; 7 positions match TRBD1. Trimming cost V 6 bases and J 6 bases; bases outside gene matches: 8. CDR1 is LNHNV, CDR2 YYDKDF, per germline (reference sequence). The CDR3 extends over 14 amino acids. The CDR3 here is CATSSDRVTQPQHF. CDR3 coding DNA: TGTGCCACCAGTTCAGACAGGGTCACTCAGCCCCAGCATTTT. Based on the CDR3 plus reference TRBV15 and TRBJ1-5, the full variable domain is DAMVIQNPRYQVTQFGKPVTLSCSQTLNHNVMYWYQQKSSQAPKLLFHYYDKDFNNEADTPDNFQSRRPNTSFCFLDIRSPGLGDTAMYLCATSSDRVTQPQHFGDGTRLSIL.

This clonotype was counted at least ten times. This chain's CDR3 is CASSEGGRIPSYEQYF. The CDR3 region has the DNA TGTGCCAGCAGCGAGGGGGGACGAATACCTTCCTACGAGCAGTACTTC. The chain employs TRBV11-2 and TRBJ2-7; perhaps D is TRBD1 or TRBD2 (6 bases each). With 5 bases removed from V and 1 base from J, the gap between germline ends came to 18 bases. The CDR3 length is 16 residues. Germline V CDR1 and CDR2: SGHAT, FQNNGV.

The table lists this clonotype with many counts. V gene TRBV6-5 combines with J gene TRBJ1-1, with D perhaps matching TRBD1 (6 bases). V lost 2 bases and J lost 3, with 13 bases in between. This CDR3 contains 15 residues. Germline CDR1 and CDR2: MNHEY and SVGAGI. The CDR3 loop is CASSYRGIGDTEAFF. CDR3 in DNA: TGTGCCAGCAGTTACAGGGGGATTGGGGACACTGAAGCTTTCTTT.

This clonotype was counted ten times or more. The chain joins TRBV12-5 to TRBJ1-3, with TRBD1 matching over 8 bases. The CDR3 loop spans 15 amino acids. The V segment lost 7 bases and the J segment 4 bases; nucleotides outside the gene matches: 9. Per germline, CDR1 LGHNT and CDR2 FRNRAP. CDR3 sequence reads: CASAGQGSSGNTIYF. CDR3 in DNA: TGTGCTAGTGCCGGACAGGGAAGTTCCGGAAACACCATATATTTT.

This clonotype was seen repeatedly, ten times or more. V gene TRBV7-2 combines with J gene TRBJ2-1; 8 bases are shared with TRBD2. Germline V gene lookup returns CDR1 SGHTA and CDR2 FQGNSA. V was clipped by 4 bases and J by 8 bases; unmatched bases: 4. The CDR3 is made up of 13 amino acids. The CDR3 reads CASSYELADEQFF. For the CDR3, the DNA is TGTGCCAGCAGCTATGAACTAGCGGATGAGCAGTTCTTC.

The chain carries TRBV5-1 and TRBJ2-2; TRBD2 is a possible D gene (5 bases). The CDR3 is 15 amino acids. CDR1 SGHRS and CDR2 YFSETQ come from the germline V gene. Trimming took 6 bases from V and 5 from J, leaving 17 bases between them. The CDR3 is CASTMFGPGTGELFF. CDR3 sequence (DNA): TGCGCCAGCACTATGTTTGGCCCGGGGACCGGGGAGCTGTTTTTT.

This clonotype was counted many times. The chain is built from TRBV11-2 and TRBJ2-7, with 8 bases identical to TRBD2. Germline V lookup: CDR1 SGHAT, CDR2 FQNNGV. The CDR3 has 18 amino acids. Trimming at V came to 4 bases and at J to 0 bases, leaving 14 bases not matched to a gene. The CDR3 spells CASSSRVSGVRDSYEQYF. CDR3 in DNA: TGTGCCAGCAGCTCCCGGGTTAGCGGGGTGCGGGACTCCTACGAGCAGTACTTC. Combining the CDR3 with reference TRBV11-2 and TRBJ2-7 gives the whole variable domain EAGVAQSPRYKIIEKRQSVAFWCNPISGHATLYWYQQILGQGPKLLIQFQNNGVVDDSQLPKDRFSAERLKGVDSTLKIQPAKLEDSAVYLCASSSRVSGVRDSYEQYFGPGTRLTVT.

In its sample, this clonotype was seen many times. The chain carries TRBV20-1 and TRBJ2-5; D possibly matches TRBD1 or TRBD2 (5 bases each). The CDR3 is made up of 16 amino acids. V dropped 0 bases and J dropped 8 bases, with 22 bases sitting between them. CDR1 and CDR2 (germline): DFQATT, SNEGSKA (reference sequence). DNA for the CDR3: TGCAGTGCTAGAGATCTTCACGGGGACGCCGGTCGAACCCAGTACTTC. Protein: CSARDLHGDAGRTQYF.

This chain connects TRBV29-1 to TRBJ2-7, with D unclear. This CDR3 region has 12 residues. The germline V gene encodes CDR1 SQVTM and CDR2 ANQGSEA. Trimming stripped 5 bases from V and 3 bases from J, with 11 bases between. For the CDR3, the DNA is TGCAGCGTTAGCAAACAAGACTACGAGCAGTACTTC. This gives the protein CSVSKQDYEQYF.

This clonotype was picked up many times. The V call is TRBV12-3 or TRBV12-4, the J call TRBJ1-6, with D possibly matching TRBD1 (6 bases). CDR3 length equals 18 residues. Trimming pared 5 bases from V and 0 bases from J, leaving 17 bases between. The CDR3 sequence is CASSRTGTRSSYNSPLHF. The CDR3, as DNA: TGTGCCAGCAGTCGAACCGGGACAAGAAGCTCCTATAATTCACCCCTCCACTTT.

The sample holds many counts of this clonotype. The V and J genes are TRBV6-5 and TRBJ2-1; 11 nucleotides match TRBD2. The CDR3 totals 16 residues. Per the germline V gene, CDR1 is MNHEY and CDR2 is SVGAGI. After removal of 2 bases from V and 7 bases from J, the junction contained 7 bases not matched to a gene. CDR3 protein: CASSYRPSGRWNEQFF. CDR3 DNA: TGTGCCAGCAGTTACCGGCCTAGCGGGAGGTGGAATGAGCAGTTCTTC.

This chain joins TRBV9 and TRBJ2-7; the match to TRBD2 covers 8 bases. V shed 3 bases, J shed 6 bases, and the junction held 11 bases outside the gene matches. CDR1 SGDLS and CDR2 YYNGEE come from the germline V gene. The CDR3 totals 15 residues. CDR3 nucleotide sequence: TGTGCCAGCAGCGGAACAATAGCGGGGACCCGCGAGCAGTACTTC. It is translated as CASSGTIAGTREQYF.